This T cell receptor (beta chain) was sequenced during a study of cytomegalovirus exposure and HLA in healthy donors. With regard to this clone: The antigen is not known.

Study observations and caveats: Most TCR sequences were uncommon, yet certain public TCRs appeared in many donors.

V was pared by 1 base and J by 4 bases, with 8 bases between. In germline, CDR1 is SGHTA, CDR2 FQGTGA. The CDR3 runs 13 residues. Libraries were prepared by immunoSEQ multiplex PCR; TCRdb keeps only in-frame clonotypes and omits some of them. Here the sample spans 150,000 to 180,000 clones, roughly 86% being singletons. Input material: PBMCs. This sequence joins TRBV7-3 and TRBJ2-7, with unresolved D. The sequence was collected from a human donor in good health. In DNA form, the CDR3 reads TGTGCCAGCAGCTTAAATGGGCCTTACGAGCAGTACTTC. It encodes CASSLNGPYEQYF.